The TCR beta chain described here comes from a study of blood T cell repertoires in COVID-19. Study information: Italy, Spain and the United States were the sources of the convalescent and acute COVID-19 samples. Sources were T cells, B-cell-depleted T cells, or PBMCs; the material itself was cDNA or gDNA.

Germline assignment: CDR1 LGHDT and CDR2 YNNKEL (reference sequence). Unmatched junction bases numbered 8, after V lost 2 bases and J lost 5 bases. The CDR3 has 16 amino acids. TCRdb's table, derived via immunoSEQ multiplex PCR, lists solely in-frame clones and lacks some. This table holds more than 200,000 clones, 75% to 90% found once. This TCR was sampled from a man aged 25-45 years with active or convalescent COVID-19. Sequenced input: peripheral blood. This chain joins TRBV3-1 (or the pseudogene TRBV3-2) and TRBJ2-5, with TRBD2 matching 10 bases. The CDR3, as DNA: TGTGCCAGCAGCCAACCTATAGCGGGGGGAGCGGAGACCCAGTACTTC. This translates into CASSQPIAGGAETQYF.